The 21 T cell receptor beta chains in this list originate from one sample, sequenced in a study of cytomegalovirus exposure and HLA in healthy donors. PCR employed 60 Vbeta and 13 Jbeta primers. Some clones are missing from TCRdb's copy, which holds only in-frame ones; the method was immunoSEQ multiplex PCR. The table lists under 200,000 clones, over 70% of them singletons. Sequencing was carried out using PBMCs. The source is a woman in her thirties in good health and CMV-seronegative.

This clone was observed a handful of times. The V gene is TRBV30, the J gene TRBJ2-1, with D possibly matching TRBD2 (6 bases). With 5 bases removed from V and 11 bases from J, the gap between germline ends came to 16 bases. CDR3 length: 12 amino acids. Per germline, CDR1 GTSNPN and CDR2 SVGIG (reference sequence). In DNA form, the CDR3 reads TGTGCCTGGGATTTTGGAGGGAACCAGCAGTTCTTC. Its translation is CAWDFGGNQQFF.

The CDR3 loop reads CASSDRGHTEAFF. In DNA form, the CDR3 reads TGTGCCAGCAGCGACAGGGGGCACACTGAAGCTTTCTTT. The J gene is TRBJ1-1, the V gene TRBV6-5, with TRBD1 matching 10 bases. This CDR3 comprises 13 residues. Looked up from germline, CDR1 is MNHEY and CDR2 is SVGAGI. The ends lost 6 bases at V and 3 bases at J; junction bases unmatched: 1.

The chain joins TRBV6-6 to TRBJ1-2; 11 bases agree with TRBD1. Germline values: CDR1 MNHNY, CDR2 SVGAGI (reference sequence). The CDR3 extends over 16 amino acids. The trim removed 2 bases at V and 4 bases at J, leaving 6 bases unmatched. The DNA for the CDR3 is TGTGCCAGCAGTTACCCAGGACAGGGGGCTTCCTATGGCTACACCTTC. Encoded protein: CASSYPGQGASYGYTF.

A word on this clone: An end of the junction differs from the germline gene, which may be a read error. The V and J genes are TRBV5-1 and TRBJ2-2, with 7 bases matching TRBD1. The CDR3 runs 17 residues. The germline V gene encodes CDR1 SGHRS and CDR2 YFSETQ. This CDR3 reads CASSLTGQRGFTRELFF. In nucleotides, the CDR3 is TGCGCCAGCAGCTTGACGGGACAGAGAGGGTTCACCCGGGAGCTGTTTTTT. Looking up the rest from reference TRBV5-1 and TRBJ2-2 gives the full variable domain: KAGVTQTPRYLIKTRGQQVTLSCSPISGHRSVSWYQQTPGQGLQFLFEYFSETQRNKGNFPGRFSGRQFSNSRSEMNVSTLELGDSALYLCASSLTGQRGFTRELFFGEGSRLTVL.

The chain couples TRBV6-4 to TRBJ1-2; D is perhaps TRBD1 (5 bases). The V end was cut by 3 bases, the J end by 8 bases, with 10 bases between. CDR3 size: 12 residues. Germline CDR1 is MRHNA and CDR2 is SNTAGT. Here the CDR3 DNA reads TGTGCCAGCAGTGATGGCAGGGCCGGCTACACCTTC. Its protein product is CASSDGRAGYTF.

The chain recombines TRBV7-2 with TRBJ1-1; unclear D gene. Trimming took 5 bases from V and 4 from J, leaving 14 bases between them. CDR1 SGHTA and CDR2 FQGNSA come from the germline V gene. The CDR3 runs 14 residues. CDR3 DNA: TGTGCCAGCAGCCACCTCCTCGGAGCCACTGAAGCTTTCTTT. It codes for CASSHLLGATEAFF.

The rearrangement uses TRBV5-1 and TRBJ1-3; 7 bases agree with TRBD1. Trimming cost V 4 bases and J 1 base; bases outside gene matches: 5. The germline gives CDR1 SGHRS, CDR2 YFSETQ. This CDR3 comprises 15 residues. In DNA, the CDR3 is TGCGCCAGCAGCCCCCAGGGGGTATCTGGAAACACCATATATTTT. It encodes CASSPQGVSGNTIYF.

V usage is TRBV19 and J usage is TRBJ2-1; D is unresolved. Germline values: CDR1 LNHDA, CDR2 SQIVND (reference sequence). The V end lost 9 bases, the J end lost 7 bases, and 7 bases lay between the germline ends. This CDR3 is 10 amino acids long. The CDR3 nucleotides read TGTGCCAGCGGTCGAAATGAGCAGTTCTTC. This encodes CASGRNEQFF.

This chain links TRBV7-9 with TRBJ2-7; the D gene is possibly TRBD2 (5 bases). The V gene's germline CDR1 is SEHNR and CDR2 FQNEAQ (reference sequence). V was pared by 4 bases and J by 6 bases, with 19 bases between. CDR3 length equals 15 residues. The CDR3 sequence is CASSSENRDWPEQYF. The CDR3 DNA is TGTGCCAGCAGCTCCGAGAATCGGGATTGGCCCGAGCAGTACTTC.

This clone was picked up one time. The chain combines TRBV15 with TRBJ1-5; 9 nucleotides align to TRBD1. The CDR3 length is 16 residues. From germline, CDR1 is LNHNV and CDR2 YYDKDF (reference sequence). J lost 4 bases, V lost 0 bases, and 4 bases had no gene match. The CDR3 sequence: CATSRDFGQGNQPQHF. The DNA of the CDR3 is TGTGCCACCAGCAGAGATTTCGGACAGGGGAATCAGCCCCAGCATTTT. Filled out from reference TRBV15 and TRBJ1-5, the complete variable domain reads DAMVIQNPRYQVTQFGKPVTLSCSQTLNHNVMYWYQQKSSQAPKLLFHYYDKDFNNEADTPDNFQSRRPNTSFCFLDIRSPGLGDTAMYLCATSRDFGQGNQPQHFGDGTRLSIL.

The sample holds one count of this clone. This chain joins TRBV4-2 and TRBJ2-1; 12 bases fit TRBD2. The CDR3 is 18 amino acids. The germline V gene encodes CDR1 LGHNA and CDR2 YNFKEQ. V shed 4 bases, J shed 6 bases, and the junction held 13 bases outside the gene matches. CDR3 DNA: TGTGCCAGCAGCCTCAGTCTAGCGGGGGGGCCCTTTAGCAATGAGCAGTTCTTC. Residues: CASSLSLAGGPFSNEQFF.

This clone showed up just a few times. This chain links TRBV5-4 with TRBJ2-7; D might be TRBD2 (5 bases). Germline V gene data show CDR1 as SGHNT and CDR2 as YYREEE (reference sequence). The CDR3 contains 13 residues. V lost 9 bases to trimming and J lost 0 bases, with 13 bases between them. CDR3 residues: CATQRGSSYEQYF. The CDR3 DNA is TGTGCCACCCAAAGAGGGTCCTCCTACGAGCAGTACTTC.

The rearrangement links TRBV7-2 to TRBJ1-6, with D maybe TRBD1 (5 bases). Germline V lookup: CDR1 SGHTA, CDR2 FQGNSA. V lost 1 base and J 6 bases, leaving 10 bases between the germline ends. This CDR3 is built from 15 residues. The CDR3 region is CASSLVSGINSPLHF. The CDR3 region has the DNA TGTGCCAGCAGCTTAGTTTCAGGGATTAATTCACCCCTCCACTTT.

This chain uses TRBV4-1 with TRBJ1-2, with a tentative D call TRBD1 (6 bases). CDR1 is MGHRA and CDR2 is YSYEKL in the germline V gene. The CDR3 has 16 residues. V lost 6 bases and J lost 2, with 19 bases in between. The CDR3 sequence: CASSPGTPKGNYGYTF. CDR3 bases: TGCGCCAGCAGTCCCGGGACACCGAAGGGGAACTATGGCTACACCTTC.

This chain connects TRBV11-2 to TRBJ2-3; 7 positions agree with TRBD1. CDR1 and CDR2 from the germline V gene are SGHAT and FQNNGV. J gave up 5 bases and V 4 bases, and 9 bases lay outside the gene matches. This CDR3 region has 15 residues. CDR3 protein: CASSSRAGGIDTQYF. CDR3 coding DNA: TGTGCCAGCAGCTCCCGGGCAGGGGGAATAGATACGCAGTATTTT. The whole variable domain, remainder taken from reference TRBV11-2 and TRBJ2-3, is EAGVAQSPRYKIIEKRQSVAFWCNPISGHATLYWYQQILGQGPKLLIQFQNNGVVDDSQLPKDRFSAERLKGVDSTLKIQPAKLEDSAVYLCASSSRAGGIDTQYFGPGTRLTVL.

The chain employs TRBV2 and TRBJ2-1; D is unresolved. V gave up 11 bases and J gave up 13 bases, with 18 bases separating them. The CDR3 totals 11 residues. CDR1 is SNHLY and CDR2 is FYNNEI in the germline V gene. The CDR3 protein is CAGSGFNLQFF. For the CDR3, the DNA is TGTGCCGGTTCAGGTTTTAATCTACAGTTCTTC. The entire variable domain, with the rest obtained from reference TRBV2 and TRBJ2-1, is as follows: EPEVTQTPSHQVTQMGQEVILRCVPISNHLYFYWYRQILGQKVEFLVSFYNNEISEKSEIFDDQFSVERPDGSNFTLKIRSTKLEDSAMYFCAGSGFNLQFFGPGTRLTVL.

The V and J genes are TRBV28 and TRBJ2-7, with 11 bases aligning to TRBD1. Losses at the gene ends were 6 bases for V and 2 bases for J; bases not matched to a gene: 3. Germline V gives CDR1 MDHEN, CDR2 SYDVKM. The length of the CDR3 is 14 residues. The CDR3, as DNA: TGTGCCAGCAGGGGACAGGGGGGAACCTACGAGCAGTACTTC. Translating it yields CASRGQGGTYEQYF.

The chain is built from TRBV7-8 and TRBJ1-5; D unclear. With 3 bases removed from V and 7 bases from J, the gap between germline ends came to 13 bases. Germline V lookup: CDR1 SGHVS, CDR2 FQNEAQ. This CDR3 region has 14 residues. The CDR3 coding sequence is TGTGCCAGCAGCTTGGCAGGAACAAGACAGCCCCAGCATTTT. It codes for CASSLAGTRQPQHF.

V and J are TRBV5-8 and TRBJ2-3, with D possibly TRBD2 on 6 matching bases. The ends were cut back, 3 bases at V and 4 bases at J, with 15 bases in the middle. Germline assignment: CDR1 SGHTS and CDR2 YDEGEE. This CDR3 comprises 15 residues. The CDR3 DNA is TGTGCCAGCAGCTCGGGACTCGGGAGTGCAGATACGCAGTATTTT. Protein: CASSSGLGSADTQYF. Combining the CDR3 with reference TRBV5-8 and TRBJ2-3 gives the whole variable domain EAGVTQSPTHLIKTRGQQATLRCSPISGHTSVYWYQQALGLGLQFLLWYDEGEERNRGNFPPRFSGRQFPNYSSELNVNALELEDSALYLCASSSGLGSADTQYFGPGTRLTVL.

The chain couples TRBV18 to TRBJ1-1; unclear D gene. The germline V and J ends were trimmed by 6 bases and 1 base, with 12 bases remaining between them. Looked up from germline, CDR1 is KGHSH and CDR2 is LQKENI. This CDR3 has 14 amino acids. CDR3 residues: CASSPTSSNTEAFF. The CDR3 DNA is TGTGCCAGCTCCCCCACCAGTTCGAACACTGAAGCTTTCTTT.

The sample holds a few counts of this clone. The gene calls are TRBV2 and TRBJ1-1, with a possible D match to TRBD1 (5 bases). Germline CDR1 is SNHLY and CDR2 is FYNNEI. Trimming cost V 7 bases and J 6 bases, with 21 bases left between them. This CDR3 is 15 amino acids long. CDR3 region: CASTWARADLSEAFF. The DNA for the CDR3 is TGTGCCAGCACTTGGGCCAGGGCCGATCTGTCTGAAGCTTTCTTT.